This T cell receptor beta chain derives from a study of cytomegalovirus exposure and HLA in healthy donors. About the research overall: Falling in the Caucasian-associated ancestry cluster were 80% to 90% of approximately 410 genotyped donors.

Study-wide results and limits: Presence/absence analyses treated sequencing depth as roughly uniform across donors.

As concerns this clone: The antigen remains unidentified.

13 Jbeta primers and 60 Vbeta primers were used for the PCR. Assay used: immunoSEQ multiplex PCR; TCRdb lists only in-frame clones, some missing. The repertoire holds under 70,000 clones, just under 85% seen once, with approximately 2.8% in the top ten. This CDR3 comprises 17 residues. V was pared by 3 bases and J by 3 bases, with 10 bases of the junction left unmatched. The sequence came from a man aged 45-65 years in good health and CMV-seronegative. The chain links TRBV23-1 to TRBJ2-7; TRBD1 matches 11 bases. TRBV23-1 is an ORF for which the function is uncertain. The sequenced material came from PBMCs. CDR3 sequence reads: CASSHFTDRGHGYEQYF. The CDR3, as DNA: TGCGCCAGCAGTCACTTCACGGACAGGGGGCATGGCTACGAGCAGTACTTC.